Shown below are 6 T cell receptor beta chains from a single sample sequenced in a study of blood T cell repertoires in COVID-19. Some clones are missing from TCRdb's copy, which holds only in-frame ones; the method was immunoSEQ multiplex PCR. The data hold tens of thousands of clones, with more than 70% observed a single time. Specimen: peripheral blood. The origin of the receptors is a woman aged 80 or over with acute or convalescent COVID-19.

The V and J genes are TRBV9 and TRBJ2-7; D gene ambiguous. This CDR3 spans 14 amino acids. In germline, CDR1 is SGDLS, CDR2 YYNGEE. Between the trimmed V and J ends, which lost 1 base and 1 base, there was a span of 9 bases. The CDR3 sequence: CASSVYEESYEQYF. DNA for the CDR3: TGTGCCAGCAGCGTATATGAGGAGTCCTACGAGCAGTACTTC.

This clone was observed once. This chain uses TRBV24-1 with TRBJ2-3; 10 nucleotides agree with TRBD2. Germline CDR1 and CDR2: KGHDR and SFDVKD. The CDR3 length is 18 residues. V lost 0 bases, J lost 3 bases, and 8 bases stayed unmatched. In DNA form, the CDR3 reads TGTGCCACCAGTGATTTGGGGGGGGCTAGCGGGAGAACAGATACGCAGTATTTT. This codes for CATSDLGGASGRTDTQYF.

The chain couples TRBV5-1 to TRBJ1-5; D not resolved. Trimming cost V 4 bases and J 4 bases, with 9 bases left between them. Germline V gene lookup returns CDR1 SGHRS and CDR2 YFSETQ. CDR3 length: 13 residues. CDR3 sequence reads: CASSPNGNQPQHF. In DNA, the CDR3 is TGCGCCAGCAGCCCCAACGGTAATCAGCCCCAGCATTTT.

This rearrangement joins TRBV18 to TRBJ2-7; D possibly corresponds to TRBD2 (5 bases). V gave up 3 bases and J gave up 4 bases, with 16 bases separating them. CDR1 is KGHSH, CDR2 LQKENI, per germline. The length of the CDR3 is 15 residues. The CDR3 loop is CASSPSPGESYEQYF. CDR3 sequence (DNA): TGTGCCAGCTCACCTTCCCCCGGGGAAAGTTACGAGCAGTACTTC.

V gene TRBV5-4 combines with J gene TRBJ1-1; 9 bases agree with TRBD1. There are 15 residues in the CDR3. J gave up 1 base and V 4 bases, and 5 bases lay outside the gene matches. CDR1 and CDR2 from the germline V gene are SGHNT and YYREEE (reference sequence). In DNA form, the CDR3 reads TGTGCCAGCAGCCCAAGACAGGGGGAGAACACTGAAGCTTTCTTT. Encoded protein: CASSPRQGENTEAFF.

This CDR3 reads CASSQIQRQALYF. The CDR3 DNA sequence: TGCGCCAGCAGCCAGATACAACGACAGGCGCTATATTTT. The V gene is TRBV4-3, the J gene TRBJ1-3; D perhaps matches TRBD1 (6 bases). This CDR3 has 13 residues. The germline gives CDR1 LGHNA, CDR2 YSLEER. Trimming took 3 bases from V and 14 from J, leaving 17 bases between them.